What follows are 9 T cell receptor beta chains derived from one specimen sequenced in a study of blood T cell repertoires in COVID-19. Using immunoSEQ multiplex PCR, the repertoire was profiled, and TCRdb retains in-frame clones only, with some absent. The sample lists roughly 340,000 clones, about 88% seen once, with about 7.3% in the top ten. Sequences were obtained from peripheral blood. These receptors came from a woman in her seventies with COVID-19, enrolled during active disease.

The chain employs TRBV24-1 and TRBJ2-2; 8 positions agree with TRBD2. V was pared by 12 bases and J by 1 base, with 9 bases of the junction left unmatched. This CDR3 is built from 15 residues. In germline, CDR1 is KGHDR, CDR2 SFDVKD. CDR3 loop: CAQGVSGKNTGELFF. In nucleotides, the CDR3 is TGTGCCCAAGGGGTTAGCGGGAAGAACACCGGGGAGCTGTTTTTT.

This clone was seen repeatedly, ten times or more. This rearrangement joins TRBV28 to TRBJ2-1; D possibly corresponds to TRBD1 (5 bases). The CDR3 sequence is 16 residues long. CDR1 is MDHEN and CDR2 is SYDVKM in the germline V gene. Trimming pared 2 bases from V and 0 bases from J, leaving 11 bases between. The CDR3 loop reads CASSLNTGSSYNEQFF. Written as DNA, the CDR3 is TGTGCCAGCAGTTTAAACACAGGTAGCTCCTACAATGAGCAGTTCTTC.

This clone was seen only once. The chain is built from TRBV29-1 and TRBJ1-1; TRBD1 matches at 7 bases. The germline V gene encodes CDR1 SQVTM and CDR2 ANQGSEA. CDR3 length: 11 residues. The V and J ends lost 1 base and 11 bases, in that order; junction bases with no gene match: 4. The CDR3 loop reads CSVEGGGEAFF. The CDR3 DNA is TGCAGCGTTGAAGGAGGGGGCGAGGCTTTCTTT.

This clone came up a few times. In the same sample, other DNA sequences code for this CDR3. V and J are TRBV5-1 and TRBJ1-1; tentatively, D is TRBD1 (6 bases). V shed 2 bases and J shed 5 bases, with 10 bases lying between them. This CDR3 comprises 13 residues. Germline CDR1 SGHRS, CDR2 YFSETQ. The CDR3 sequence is CASSLGGNTEAFF. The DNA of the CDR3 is TGCGCCAGCAGCTTAGGGGGTAATACTGAAGCTTTCTTT.

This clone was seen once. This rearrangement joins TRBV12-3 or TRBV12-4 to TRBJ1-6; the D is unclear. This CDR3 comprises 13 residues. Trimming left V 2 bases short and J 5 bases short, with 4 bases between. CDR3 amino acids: CASSLTDNSPLHF. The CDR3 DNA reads TGTGCCAGCAGTTTAACAGATAATTCACCCCTCCACTTT.

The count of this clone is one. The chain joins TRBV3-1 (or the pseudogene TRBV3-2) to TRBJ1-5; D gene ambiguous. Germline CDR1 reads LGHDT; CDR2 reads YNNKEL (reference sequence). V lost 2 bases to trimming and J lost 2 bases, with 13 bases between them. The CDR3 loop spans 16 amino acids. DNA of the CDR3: TGTGCCAGCAGCCAAAAAACAGCGGTTGGCAATCAGCCCCAGCATTTT. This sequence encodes CASSQKTAVGNQPQHF.

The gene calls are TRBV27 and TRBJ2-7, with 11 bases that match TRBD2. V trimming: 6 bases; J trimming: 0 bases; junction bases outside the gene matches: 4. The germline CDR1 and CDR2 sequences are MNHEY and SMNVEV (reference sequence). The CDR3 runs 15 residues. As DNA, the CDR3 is TGTGCCAGCAGCCTAGCGGGGGGACTCTCCTACGAGCAGTACTTC. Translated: CASSLAGGLSYEQYF.

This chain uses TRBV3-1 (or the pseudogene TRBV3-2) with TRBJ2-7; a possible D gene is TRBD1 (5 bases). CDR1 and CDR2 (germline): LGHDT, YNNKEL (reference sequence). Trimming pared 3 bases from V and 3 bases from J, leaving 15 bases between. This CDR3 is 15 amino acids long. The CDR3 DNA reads TGTGCCAGCAGCCAGTTGAAGGGGCTTGGCTACGAGCAGTACTTC. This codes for CASSQLKGLGYEQYF.

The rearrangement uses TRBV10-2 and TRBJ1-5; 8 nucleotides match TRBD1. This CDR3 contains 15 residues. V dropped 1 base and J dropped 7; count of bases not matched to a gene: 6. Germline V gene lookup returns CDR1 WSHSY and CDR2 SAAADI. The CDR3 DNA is TGCGCCAGCAGTGAGTTTCCAGGGGGCGAGCAGCCCCAGCATTTT. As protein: CASSEFPGGEQPQHF.